Presented here are 29 T cell receptor beta chains from one specimen sequenced in a study of T-cell reconstitution after alpha-beta-depleted transplantation in children. Unique molecular identifiers were used to barcode this TCRbeta library. One entry per CDR3 protein results from TCRdb running MiXCR on the PCR reads. The sample shows about 250,000 distinct CDR3 sequences, about 24% of them seen only once. The sequenced sample was PBMCs, mostly from graft donor cells, obtained 360 days after TCRalphabeta/CD19-depleted stem cell transplant. All receptors derive from a female patient between 2 and 15 years old who had a stem cell transplant for congenital amegakaryocytic thrombocytopenia, so the T cells may come from the graft donor.

As regards this clonotype: One end of the junction fails to match germline, which may point to a read error. The rearrangement uses TRBV2 and TRBJ2-5; TRBD2 matches 10 bases. Germline values: CDR1 SNHLY, CDR2 FYNNEI. The CDR3 is 14 amino acids. The CDR3 bases are TGTGCCAGCAGCGAAGGGACTAGCGTAGAGACCCAGTACTTC. It specifies CASSEGTSVETQYF.

The V call is TRBV5-1, the J call TRBJ2-2; D not resolved. The germline V gene encodes CDR1 SGHRS and CDR2 YFSETQ. The V and J ends lost 6 bases and 1 base respectively, with 19 bases between them. This CDR3 comprises 17 residues. This CDR3 is CASTPARQAQNTGELFF. CDR3 nucleotides: TGCGCCAGCACCCCGGCCAGGCAGGCCCAGAACACCGGGGAGCTGTTTTTT. The variable domain in full, with the rest retrieved from reference TRBV5-1 and TRBJ2-2, is KAGVTQTPRYLIKTRGQQVTLSCSPISGHRSVSWYQQTPGQGLQFLFEYFSETQRNKGNFPGRFSGRQFSNSRSEMNVSTLELGDSALYLCASTPARQAQNTGELFFGEGSRLTVL.

This clonotype appeared once. V is TRBV2 and J is TRBJ2-3; no clear D. Germline V gene sequence: CDR1 SNHLY, CDR2 FYNNEI. V was shortened by 1 base and J by 3 bases, with 14 bases between the two germline ends. The CDR3 length is 16 residues. Here the CDR3 DNA reads TGTGCCAGCAGTGAAGGGGTATTGTTGATGACAGATACGCAGTATTTT. Translation gives CASSEGVLLMTDTQYF.

This clonotype has a count of ten or more. CDR3: CSARLLDEQFF. The CDR3 DNA reads TGCAGTGCTAGGCTGTTAGATGAGCAGTTCTTC. The chain has TRBV20-1 and TRBJ2-1; D gene ambiguous. Per the germline V gene, CDR1 is DFQATT and CDR2 is SNEGSKA (reference sequence). This CDR3 has 11 residues. V lost 3 bases and J 8 bases, leaving 8 bases between the germline ends.

V usage is TRBV6-6 and J usage is TRBJ2-7; D might be TRBD2 (5 bases). Germline V gene sequence: CDR1 MNHNY, CDR2 SVGAGI (reference sequence). The V and J ends lost 8 bases and 2 bases respectively, with 13 bases between them. The CDR3 has 13 residues. CDR3 nucleotide sequence: TGTGCCAGCCGCCTCGGGAACGCCTACGAGCAGTACTTC. This encodes CASRLGNAYEQYF.

This clonotype was found a few times. The gene calls are TRBV10-3 and TRBJ2-3, with TRBD1 identical over 7 bases. V was clipped by 4 bases and J by 0 bases; unmatched bases: 7. Germline-derived CDR1 and CDR2 are ENHRY and SYGVKD. The CDR3 is made up of 16 amino acids. CDR3 residues: CAISAVDRWSTDTQYF. The CDR3 DNA sequence: TGTGCCATCAGTGCAGTGGACAGGTGGAGCACAGATACGCAGTATTTT.

Note on this clonotype: The conserved final phenylalanine or tryptophan is absent from the CDR3, which likely points to a read error. Because the CDR3's place on the DNA is in doubt, the DNA is left out and the CDR3 is given as listed by TCRdb. J is TRBJ2-5 and V is TRBV11-2; no DNA check was done on the table's D call, TRBD1. From its first to its last residue, the CDR3 has 13 amino acids. Germline assignment: CDR1 SGHAT and CDR2 FQNNGV. Here the CDR3 reads CASSLWVGGDSNL.

The table lists this clonotype with a few counts. The chain links TRBV29-1 to TRBJ1-1; D call uncertain. CDR1 SQVTM and CDR2 ANQGSEA come from the germline V gene. The CDR3 is 10 amino acids. V gave up 4 bases and J gave up 5 bases, with 5 bases separating them. CDR3 bases: TGCAGCGTTGGGGTGACTGAAGCTTTCTTT. Translating gives CSVGVTEAFF. Variable domain in full (rest from reference TRBV29-1 and TRBJ1-1): SAVISQKPSRDICQRGTSLTIQCQVDSQVTMMFWYRQQPGQSLTLIATANQGSEATYESGFVIDKFPISRPNLTFSTLTVSNMSPEDSSIYLCSVGVTEAFFGQGTRLTVV.

The V gene is TRBV12-3 or TRBV12-4, the J gene TRBJ2-3; D may be TRBD1 (8 bases). This CDR3 has 15 amino acids. Trimming took off 5 bases at V and 1 base at J, with 13 bases between the two ends. The CDR3: CASSREDRGTDTQYF. Here the CDR3 DNA reads TGTGCCAGCAGTCGGGAGGACAGGGGCACAGATACGCAGTATTTT.

The rearrangement uses TRBV20-1 and TRBJ1-4; D is ambiguous. This CDR3 comprises 11 residues. CDR1 is DFQATT, CDR2 SNEGSKA, per germline (reference sequence). V lost 5 bases and J lost 8, with 9 bases in between. CDR3 sequence (DNA): TGCAGTGCTCCTTCGGGCGAAAAACTGTTTTTT. Translation gives CSAPSGEKLFF.

This clonotype was observed a handful of times. The gene calls are TRBV7-6 and TRBJ1-5, with D possibly TRBD1 on 5 matching bases. The CDR3 loop spans 14 amino acids. V lost 5 bases and J 2 bases, leaving 10 bases between the germline ends. CDR1 is SGHVS and CDR2 is FNYEAQ in the germline V gene. The CDR3 coding sequence is TGTGCCAGCAGCGGCAGGGATGGCAATCAGCCCCAGCATTTT. This sequence encodes CASSGRDGNQPQHF.

Comments on this clonotype: The germline gene is not matched at one end of the junction; a read error may be the cause. The chain carries TRBV2 and TRBJ2-7, with D possibly TRBD2 on 5 matching bases. CDR3 size: 13 residues. Germline loops: CDR1 SNHLY, CDR2 FYNNEI. The CDR3 loop is CPSRRTVTYEQYF. CDR3 bases: TGTCCCAGCAGGAGGACGGTCACCTACGAGCAGTACTTC.

This clonotype has more than one count but fewer than ten. CDR3 sequence reads: CASSFGTVYEKLFF. The CDR3 DNA sequence: TGTGCCAGCAGTTTCGGGACAGTTTATGAAAAACTGTTTTTT. The chain carries TRBV12-3 or TRBV12-4 and TRBJ1-4, with 7 positions matching TRBD1. V lost 3 bases, J lost 6 bases, and 4 bases stayed unmatched. The CDR3 has 14 residues.

The V gene is TRBV2, the J gene TRBJ1-6, with D perhaps TRBD1 (6 bases). Germline V CDR1 and CDR2: SNHLY, FYNNEI. This CDR3 is built from 15 residues. Trimming pared 4 bases from V and 6 bases from J, leaving 13 bases between. The CDR3 protein is CASSVRDIRNSPLHF. CDR3 DNA: TGTGCCAGCAGTGTCAGGGACATACGTAATTCACCCCTCCACTTT.

This clonotype was counted between two and nine times. One end of the junction does not line up with germline, which may come from a read error. The V and J genes are TRBV4-3 and TRBJ2-2, with 11 bases fitting TRBD2. The CDR3 is 18 amino acids. Germline CDR1 reads LGHNA; CDR2 reads YSLEER. Here the CDR3 reads CVSSQKGRGLADTGELFF. CDR3 bases: TGCGTCAGCAGCCAAAAAGGACGGGGACTAGCGGACACCGGGGAGCTGTTTTTT.

The chain uses TRBV2 and TRBJ2-5, with D perhaps TRBD2 (5 bases). The germline V gene has CDR1 SNHLY and CDR2 FYNNEI. V lost 10 bases and J 7 bases, leaving 22 bases between the germline ends. CDR3 length: 14 residues. The CDR3 DNA is TGTGCCACCGGACGATGGGAGAATCGGATGACCCAGTACTTC. It codes for CATGRWENRMTQYF.

The genes are TRBV11-2 and TRBJ2-3; tentatively, D is TRBD2 (6 bases). CDR3 size: 16 residues. Trimming took 5 bases from V and 3 from J, leaving 18 bases between them. CDR1 is SGHAT and CDR2 is FQNNGV in the germline V gene. The CDR3 DNA reads TGTGCCAGCAGCCTAGGAATAAGCGGGTTAACAGATACGCAGTATTTT. Translation: CASSLGISGLTDTQYF.

In nucleotides, the CDR3 is TGCGCCAGCAGCTTGGACAGTAGATATGGCTACACCTTC. Residues: CASSLDSRYGYTF. This chain uses TRBV5-1 with TRBJ1-2; D remains unclear. There are 13 residues in the CDR3. V was trimmed by 0 bases and J by 5 bases, leaving 8 bases between them. Germline V gene sequence: CDR1 SGHRS, CDR2 YFSETQ. Full variable domain (rest looked up from reference TRBV5-1 and TRBJ1-2): KAGVTQTPRYLIKTRGQQVTLSCSPISGHRSVSWYQQTPGQGLQFLFEYFSETQRNKGNFPGRFSGRQFSNSRSEMNVSTLELGDSALYLCASSLDSRYGYTFGSGTRLTVV.

The V and J genes are TRBV6-5 and TRBJ1-6, with D uncertain. Germline CDR1 and CDR2: MNHEY and SVGAGI. The CDR3 sequence is 15 residues long. V was clipped by 8 bases and J by 8 bases, with 19 bases between them. The CDR3 sequence is CASLQRAAAYSPLHF. CDR3 coding DNA: TGTGCCAGCCTACAAAGGGCTGCTGCTTATTCACCCCTCCACTTT.

This clonotype was detected only a few times. The chain is built from TRBV3-1 and TRBJ2-7; tentatively, D is TRBD2 (5 bases). The CDR3 has 15 amino acids. V lost 1 base and J lost 3, with 13 bases in between. Germline-derived CDR1 and CDR2 are LGHDT and YNNKEL (reference sequence). The CDR3 protein is CASSQAIGENYEQYF. In DNA, the CDR3 is TGTGCCAGCAGCCAAGCAATCGGGGAGAACTACGAGCAGTACTTC.

This rearrangement joins TRBV4-3 to TRBJ2-7; tentatively, D is TRBD1 (6 bases). The V end lost 0 bases, the J end lost 4 bases, and 10 bases lay between the germline ends. Germline lookup yields CDR1 LGHNA and CDR2 YSLEER. The CDR3 length is 14 residues. The CDR3 region is CASSQEGQFYEQYF. The DNA of the CDR3 is TGCGCCAGCAGCCAAGAAGGACAGTTTTACGAGCAGTACTTC.

The chain has TRBV13 and TRBJ2-7; the D gene could be TRBD1 or TRBD2 (5 bases each). Germline loops: CDR1 PRHDT, CDR2 FYEKMQ (reference sequence). This CDR3 has 18 amino acids. Between the trimmed V and J ends, which lost 0 bases and 4 bases, there was a span of 22 bases. The CDR3 sequence: CASSLGGRDRLIWYEQYF. CDR3 sequence (DNA): TGTGCCAGCAGCTTAGGGGGACGGGACCGGCTGATTTGGTACGAGCAGTACTTC.

The chain joins TRBV29-1 to TRBJ1-1; 10 positions agree with TRBD1. Germline CDR1 reads SQVTM; CDR2 reads ANQGSEA. The CDR3 spans 13 residues. Trimming took 4 bases from V and 4 from J; bases not matched to a gene: 3. The CDR3 DNA reads TGCAGCGTTGTTCGGACAGGGGGCACTGAAGCTTTCTTT. It yields the protein CSVVRTGGTEAFF.

The chain links TRBV12-3 or TRBV12-4 to TRBJ2-1; D assignment may be TRBD1 or TRBD2 (5 bases each). This CDR3 region has 14 residues. Trimming took 6 bases from V and 0 from J, leaving 9 bases between them. The CDR3 spells CASSWDLSYNEQFF. The CDR3 nucleotides read TGTGCCAGCAGCTGGGACCTCTCCTACAATGAGCAGTTCTTC.

The DNA of the CDR3 is TGCGCCAGCAGCCCAGGCATGGGGGGACCCCAAGAGACCCAGTACTTC. The encoded protein is CASSPGMGGPQETQYF. The chain combines TRBV4-1 with TRBJ2-5; D is possibly TRBD2 (6 bases). V dropped 4 bases and J dropped 1 base, with 16 bases sitting between them. The germline gives CDR1 MGHRA, CDR2 YSYEKL. The CDR3 is made up of 16 amino acids.

This clonotype was observed a few times. The V and J genes are TRBV18 and TRBJ1-2; the D is unclear. The length of the CDR3 is 14 residues. Trimming cost V 2 bases and J 7 bases, with 14 bases left between them. Germline V CDR1 and CDR2: KGHSH, LQKENI. CDR3 residues: CASSPTLGSGGYTF. As DNA, the CDR3 is TGTGCCAGCTCACCAACCCTGGGCAGTGGTGGCTACACCTTC. Variable domain in full (rest from reference TRBV18 and TRBJ1-2): NAGVMQNPRHLVRRRGQEARLRCSPMKGHSHVYWYRQLPEEGLKFMVYLQKENIIDESGMPKERFSAEFPKEGPSILRIQQVVRGDSAAYFCASSPTLGSGGYTFGSGTRLTVV.

This clonotype was seen a handful of times. This rearrangement joins TRBV4-2 to TRBJ2-5; 12 bases agree with TRBD2. This CDR3 spans 18 amino acids. The ends lost 4 bases at V and 4 bases at J; junction bases unmatched: 13. In germline, CDR1 is LGHNA, CDR2 YNFKEQ. The CDR3 DNA reads TGTGCCAGCAGCCCCAGACTAGCGGGAGTTAAAGGAGGAGAGACCCAGTACTTC. This encodes CASSPRLAGVKGGETQYF.

This clonotype occurred a few times. The chain is built from TRBV7-8 and TRBJ2-1; 14 bases align to TRBD2. Trimming at V came to 5 bases and at J to 6 bases, leaving 6 bases not matched to a gene. The CDR3 extends over 16 amino acids. The germline gives CDR1 SGHVS, CDR2 FQNEAQ. In DNA, the CDR3 is TGTGCCAGCAGCCCCCGGACTAGCGGGGGGCCCAATGAGCAGTTCTTC. Translation gives CASSPRTSGGPNEQFF.

The CDR3: CASRSGVRTGELFF. CDR3 coding DNA: TGTGCCAGTAGGTCTGGGGTCAGGACCGGGGAGCTGTTTTTT. This sequence joins TRBV2 and TRBJ2-2; no firm D call. CDR1 and CDR2 (germline): SNHLY, FYNNEI. The CDR3 has 14 residues. The germline V and J ends were trimmed by 9 bases and 5 bases, with 16 bases remaining between them.